This TCR beta chain came from a study of identifying expanded T cells in peripheral blood. Findings and limits, study-wide: Approximately two-week clone count variance significantly increased as total template count grew. About 1.2 clones differed between technical replicates, versus around 15 and 19 over time.

Repertoires were generated with immunoSEQ multiplex PCR, while TCRdb's copy carries only in-frame clones and drops some. There are about 94,000 clones in the sample; approximately 91% occur only once, and less than 6% lies in the top ten. Worth noting for this clone: Its specificity is not known.

Unmatched junction bases numbered 3, after V lost 2 bases and J lost 7 bases. The germline V gene has CDR1 MNHEY and CDR2 SVGAGI. The CDR3 totals 14 residues. The genes are TRBV6-5 and TRBJ2-1; TRBD1 aligns across 9 bases. What was sequenced was blood. This clonotype originated in a person aged 18-70 years in good health. The CDR3 sequence is CASSYPGQGNEQFF. CDR3 nucleotides: TGTGCCAGCAGTTACCCGGGACAGGGTAATGAGCAGTTCTTC.